These T cell receptor beta chains were read from a single sample in a study of blood T cell repertoires in COVID-19. Measured with immunoSEQ multiplex PCR; TCRdb has only the in-frame clones, and not every one. The sample shows some 70,000 clones, roughly 73% of them seen only once. The sequencing input was peripheral blood. These receptors all stem from a woman in her sixties with acute or convalescent COVID-19. Each CDR3 is given with its conserved first and last residue. The D gene is left open where the match is weak. Expanded clones get a size class; other rows say once, few or many, or leave the size out.

- TRBJ2-7 TRBV27 - TGTGCCAGCAGTCCTCAAGCGACAGGTTACGAGCAGTACTTC CASSPQATGYEQYF
- TRBJ1-5 TRBV6-5 many TGTGCCAGCAGCTCCAGGGATCCCGGCAATCAGCCCCAGCATTTT CASSSRDPGNQPQHF
- TRBJ2-6 TRBV19 - TGTGCCAGTACCCGTCGCTCTGGGGCCAACGTCCTGACTTTC CASTRRSGANVLTF
- TRBJ1-1 TRBV18 - TGTGCCAGCCTACCCCTCGGGGGATTTGACACTGAAGCTTTCTTT CASLPLGGFDTEAFF
- TRBJ1-2 TRBV4-2 - TGTGCCAGCAGGGATTCCCTCAGGGACTATGGCTACACCTTC CASRDSLRDYGYTF
- TRBJ2-7 TRBV5-5 - TGTGCCAGCAGCCTCAAGGGGGGGGTTACCTACGAGCAGTACTTC CASSLKGGVTYEQYF
TRBD2 TRBJ2-3 TRBV7-8 once TGTGCCAGCAGCTTAGGAGCGGGGGATACGCAGTATTTT CASSLGAGDTQYF
TRBD1 TRBJ2-7 TRBV5-4 - TGTGCCAGCAGCCTTTCTACAGGGGTGGACTCCTACGAGCAGTACTTC CASSLSTGVDSYEQYF
TRBD1 TRBJ2-1 TRBV27 medium-sized TGTGCCAGCAGCCGGGACAGGGGGCTTGGAAGGCTCGTCAATGAGCAGTTCTTC CASSRDRGLGRLVNEQFF
- TRBJ1-6 TRBV5-4 once TGTGCCAGCAGCTTGGACAGTAATTCACCCCTCCACTTT CASSLDSNSPLHF
TRBD1 TRBJ2-5 TRBV10-3 - TGTGCCATCAGCCCGGGACAGAGAGGGGAGACCCAGTACTTC CAISPGQRGETQYF
- TRBJ1-6 TRBV20-1 - TGCAGTGCTAGTGGTCGGGGGGGTTCACCCCTCCACTTT CSASGRGGSPLHF
TRBD1 TRBJ2-7 TRBV11-2 - TGTGCCAGCAGCTTCTATGAGACAGGGGGCTACGAGCAGTACTTC CASSFYETGGYEQYF
- TRBJ2-7 TRBV10-2 - TGCGCCAGCAGTGACCGACGGAGGAACCATCACCAGCAGTACTTC CASSDRRRNHHQQYF
- TRBJ2-5 TRBV11-3 - TGTGCCAGCAGCTTAAATTATACATGGGGGCCGGACGAGACCCAGTACTTC CASSLNYTWGPDETQYF
- TRBJ1-2 TRBV9 - TGTGCCAGCAGCGTAGGTTCAGCGGGACTGAGCTATGGCTACACCTTC CASSVGSAGLSYGYTF
TRBD1 TRBJ1-4 TRBV23-1 - TGCGCCAGCAGTCACATTCTCCGGGGACAGGGAGTGAAAAAACTGTTTTTT CASSHILRGQGVKKLFF
TRBD1 TRBJ2-3 TRBV7-3 - TGTGCCAGCAGCTTAAGAGGGGGCGGCACAGATACGCAGTATTTT CASSLRGGGTDTQYF
- TRBJ1-3 TRBV19 - TGTGCCAGTAGTATAGGCGGGACCACTGGAAACACCATATATTTT CASSIGGTTGNTIYF
- TRBJ2-3 TRBV5-5 few TGTGCCAGCAGCTTCTGGGACTTGTCGACAGATACGCAGTATTTT CASSFWDLSTDTQYF
- TRBJ1-4 TRBV7-9 few TGTGCCAGCAGCTTTCTCTCTCCAGAGGATGAAAAACTGTTTTTT CASSFLSPEDEKLFF
TRBD1 TRBJ1-4 TRBV10-3 - TGTGCCATCAGTCGACAGGGGGCGGATGAAAAACTGTTTTTT CAISRQGADEKLFF
- TRBJ2-2 TRBV6-5 - TGTGCCAGCAGTTACCCAGGGTCCGGGGAGCTGTTTTTT CASSYPGSGELFF
- TRBJ1-2 TRBV12-3/TRBV12-4 - TGTGCCAGCAGTTTAGGGTCAGGGCCCGGCTACACCTTC CASSLGSGPGYTF
TRBD1 TRBJ2-7 TRBV2 once TGTGCCAGCAGCGTCTTCGGGACAGGGGCCTCCTACGAGCAGTACTTC CASSVFGTGASYEQYF
- TRBJ2-7 TRBV11-2 few TGTGCCAGCAGCCCGGTTAACAGGCCTCAGGGGAGTACCTACGAGCAGTACTTC CASSPVNRPQGSTYEQYF
- TRBJ1-2 TRBV6-5 - TGTGCCAGCAGCCCGGGGGGGATGCCCTATGGCTACACCTTC CASSPGGMPYGYTF
- TRBJ2-1 TRBV11-2 - TGTGCCAGCAGCTTAAGCGGCAATGAGCAGTTCTTC CASSLSGNEQFF
TRBD1 TRBJ1-2 TRBV2 - TGTGCCAGCAGTGATCAGGGGGACGACTATGGCTACACCTTC CASSDQGDDYGYTF
TRBD1 TRBJ1-5 TRBV7-2 - TGTGCCAGCAGCCCCGGGACAGGCTATCAGCCCCAGCATTTT CASSPGTGYQPQHF
- TRBJ2-7 TRBV13 - TGTGCCAGCAGCTTAATCGACGAGCAGTACTTC CASSLIDEQYF
- TRBJ1-1 TRBV4-1 - TGCGCCAGCAGCCCTGGACTCCTGAACACTGAAGCTTTCTTT CASSPGLLNTEAFF
TRBD2 TRBJ2-1 TRBV19 - TGTGCCAGTAGTACGCGGAGACTAGCGGGCCTCGTCTACAATGAGCAGTTCTTC CASSTRRLAGLVYNEQFF
- TRBJ2-7 TRBV5-4 - TGTGCCAGCAGCTTCGTCAGGGTGGACGAGCAGTACTTC CASSFVRVDEQYF
TRBD1 TRBJ2-3 TRBV27 - TGTGCCAGCAGTTTCCTGGGACAGACAGATACGCAGTATTTT CASSFLGQTDTQYF
- TRBJ1-2 TRBV7-9 - TGTGCCAGCAGCTACCTCTCGGACAGTACTAACTATGGCTACACCTTC CASSYLSDSTNYGYTF
TRBD1 TRBJ2-7 TRBV5-1 - TGCGCCAGCAGCTTGACAGGGGGCGTCATCTACGAGCAGTACTTC CASSLTGGVIYEQYF
TRBD1 TRBJ1-4 TRBV27 - TGTGCCAGCAGAGGGACAGGGAGTGAAAAACTGTTTTTT CASRGTGSEKLFF
- TRBJ2-3 TRBV2 - TGTGCCAGCAGTGAAGCGCACTCACGGGATACGCAGTATTTT CASSEAHSRDTQYF
- TRBJ2-7 TRBV2 - TGTGCCAGCAGTGAATATAGCTCCTACGAGCAGTACTTC CASSEYSSYEQYF
- TRBJ1-3 TRBV4-3 - TGCGCCAGCAGCCAAGACCCAGGGGCAGGGGACACCATATATTTT CASSQDPGAGDTIYF
- TRBJ1-2 TRBV4-1 - TGCGCCAGCAGCCCACTCCAGGGGTTGGGGGGCTACACCTTC CASSPLQGLGGYTF
TRBD1 TRBJ2-7 TRBV5-6 few TGTGCCAGCAGCGTAGTAGGGCAGGGGGCATACGAGCAGTACTTC CASSVVGQGAYEQYF